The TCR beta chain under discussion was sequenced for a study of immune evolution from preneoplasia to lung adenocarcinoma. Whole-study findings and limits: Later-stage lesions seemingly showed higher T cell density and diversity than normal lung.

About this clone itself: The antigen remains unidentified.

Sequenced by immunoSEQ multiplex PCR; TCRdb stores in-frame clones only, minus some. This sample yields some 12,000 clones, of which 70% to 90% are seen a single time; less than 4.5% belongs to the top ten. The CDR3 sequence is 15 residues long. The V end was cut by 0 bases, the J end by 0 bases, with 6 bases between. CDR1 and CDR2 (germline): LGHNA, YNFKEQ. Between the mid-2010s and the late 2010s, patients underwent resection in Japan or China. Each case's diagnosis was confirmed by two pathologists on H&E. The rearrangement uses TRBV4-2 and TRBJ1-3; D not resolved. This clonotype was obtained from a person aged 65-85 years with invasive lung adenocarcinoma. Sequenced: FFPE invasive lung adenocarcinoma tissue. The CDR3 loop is CASSQEPTSGNTIYF. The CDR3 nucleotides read TGTGCCAGCAGCCAAGAGCCCACCTCTGGAAACACCATATATTTT.